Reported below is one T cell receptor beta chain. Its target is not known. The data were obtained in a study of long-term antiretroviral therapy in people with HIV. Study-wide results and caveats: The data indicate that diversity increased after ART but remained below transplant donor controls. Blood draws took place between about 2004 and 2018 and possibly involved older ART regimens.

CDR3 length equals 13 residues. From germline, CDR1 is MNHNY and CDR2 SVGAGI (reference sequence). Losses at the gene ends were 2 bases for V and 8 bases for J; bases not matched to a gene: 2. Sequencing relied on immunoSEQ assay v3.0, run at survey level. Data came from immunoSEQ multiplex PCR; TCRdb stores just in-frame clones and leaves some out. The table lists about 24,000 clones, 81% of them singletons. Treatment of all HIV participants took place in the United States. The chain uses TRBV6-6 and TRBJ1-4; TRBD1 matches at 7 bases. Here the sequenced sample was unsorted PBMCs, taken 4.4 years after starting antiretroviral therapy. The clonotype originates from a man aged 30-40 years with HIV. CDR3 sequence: CASSYRDREKLFF. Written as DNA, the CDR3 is TGTGCCAGCAGTTACCGGGACAGAGAAAAACTGTTTTTT.